These T cell receptor beta chains were read from a single sample in a study of T cell responses to AZD1222 COVID-19 vaccine. Assay: immunoSEQ multiplex PCR; the TCRdb copy retains only in-frame clones and omits some. The sample includes about 120,000 clones, approximately 90% of them seen just once. Sequencing was performed on peripheral blood, taken 28 days after the second AZD1222 dose. The source of these receptors is an adult who received the AZD1222 COVID-19 vaccine. The CDR3 runs from the conserved cysteine through the conserved F or W. The D gene is left open where the match is weak. A clone size is listed for some rows: how often the clone was seen (once, few, many), or a class if it is expanded.

V	D	J	size	DNA	CDR3
TRBV19	TRBD1	TRBJ1-2	.	TGTGCCAGTAGTCAGAACAGGGGGCTTGGCTACACCTTC	CASSQNRGLGYTF
TRBV3-1/TRBV3-2	.	TRBJ1-6	.	TGTGCCAGCAGCCAAGTGGGGGGGATCTTTCCCAATTCACCCCTCCACTTT	CASSQVGGIFPNSPLHF
TRBV24-1	TRBD2	TRBJ2-3	.	TGTGCCACCAGTGATCATAGACTAGCGGGGAGCACAGATACGCAGTATTTT	CATSDHRLAGSTDTQYF
TRBV21-1	.	TRBJ1-5	.	TGTGCCAGCAGCATAGGGACATTAGGCCAGCCCCAGCATTTT	CASSIGTLGQPQHF
TRBV6-5	TRBD1	TRBJ2-5	few	TGTGCCAGCAGTTACGGAAAACGGACAGGGGGAGCGACCCAGTACTTC	CASSYGKRTGGATQYF
TRBV7-8	.	TRBJ1-5	.	TGTGCCAGCAGCGTAGGACAGTCCCTTAGCAATCAGCCCCAGCATTTT	CASSVGQSLSNQPQHF
TRBV6-2/TRBV6-3	.	TRBJ2-5	few	TGTGCCAGCAGTTATTTCCATAGTCGGACCCAGTACTTC	CASSYFHSRTQYF
TRBV15	TRBD1	TRBJ2-2	once	TGTGCCACCGAAACGACAGGGCACACCGGGGAGCTGTTTTTT	CATETTGHTGELFF
TRBV30	TRBD1	TRBJ1-1	.	TGTGCCTGGAGTGTCTCTGACAGGGTGGCCACTGAAGCTTTCTTT	CAWSVSDRVATEAFF
TRBV7-3	.	TRBJ2-3	.	TGTGCCAGCAGCTTAACAGGGCCCGGAGATACGCAGTATTTT	CASSLTGPGDTQYF
TRBV7-9	.	TRBJ2-1	few	TGTGCCAGCAGCTCCTTTAAGGGGAAGAATGAGCAGTTCTTC	CASSSFKGKNEQFF
TRBV7-2	.	TRBJ2-1	.	TGTGCCAGCAGCTTAGTATCTACCTCCTACAATGAGCAGTTCTTC	CASSLVSTSYNEQFF
TRBV5-1	TRBD2	TRBJ2-1	.	TGCGCCAGCAGCTTGGGGAGCGGGAGAATTTATGAGCAGTTCTTC	CASSLGSGRIYEQFF
TRBV19	TRBD1	TRBJ1-1	.	TGTGCCAGTAGTACCCCGAGTATGGACAGGACGAACACTGAAGCTTTCTTT	CASSTPSMDRTNTEAFF
TRBV28	TRBD1	TRBJ1-5	.	TGTGCCAGCAGCCAAGGCCGGACAGGGAGGATCAATCAGCCCCAGCATTTT	CASSQGRTGRINQPQHF
TRBV16	.	TRBJ1-3	.	TGTGCCAGCAGCCATTTCCGGACTGGAAACACCATATATTTT	CASSHFRTGNTIYF
TRBV11-3	TRBD2	TRBJ2-1	.	TGTGCCAGCAGCTTCGCGGGAGATATGGATGAGCAGTTCTTC	CASSFAGDMDEQFF
TRBV5-1	.	TRBJ2-7	once	TGCGCCAGCAGCTTGGCTGGCCGTTACGAGCAGTACTTC	CASSLAGRYEQYF
TRBV12-5	.	TRBJ1-4	.	TGTGCTAGTGGTTTGGTACCCAGTGGGGGATATGAAAAACTGTTTTTT	CASGLVPSGGYEKLFF
TRBV5-1	.	TRBJ2-3	.	TGCGCCAGCAGCCCTGGCGCGGGCGCAGATACGCAGTATTTT	CASSPGAGADTQYF
TRBV7-2	TRBD1	TRBJ1-2	few	TGTGCCAGCAGCCCTGGGACAGATGGTGGCTACACCTTC	CASSPGTDGGYTF
TRBV14	TRBD1	TRBJ1-2	.	TGTGCCAGCAGCCAAGGGACAGGGGGGTTAACCTTC	CASSQGTGGLTF
TRBV19	TRBD2	TRBJ2-2	once	TGTGCCAGTAGTATAGGTGGGGGGGCCGGGGAGCTGTTTTTT	CASSIGGGAGELFF